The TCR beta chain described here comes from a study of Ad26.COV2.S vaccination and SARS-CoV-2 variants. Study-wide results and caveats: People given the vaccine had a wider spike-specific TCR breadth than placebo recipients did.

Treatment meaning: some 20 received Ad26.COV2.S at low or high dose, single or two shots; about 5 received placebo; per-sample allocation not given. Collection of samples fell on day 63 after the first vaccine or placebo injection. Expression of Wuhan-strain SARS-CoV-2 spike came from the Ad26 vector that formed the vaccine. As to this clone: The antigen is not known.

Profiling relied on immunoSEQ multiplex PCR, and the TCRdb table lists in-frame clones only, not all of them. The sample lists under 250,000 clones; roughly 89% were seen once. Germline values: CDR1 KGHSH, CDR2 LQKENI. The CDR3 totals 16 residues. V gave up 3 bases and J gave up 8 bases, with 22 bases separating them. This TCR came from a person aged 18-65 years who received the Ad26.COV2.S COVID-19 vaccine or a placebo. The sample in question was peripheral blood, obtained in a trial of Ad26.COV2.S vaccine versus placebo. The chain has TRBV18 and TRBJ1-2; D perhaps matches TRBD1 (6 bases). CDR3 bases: TGTGCCAGCTCACCCGGACAGTTCTACGGCGGGGGGGGCTACACCTTC. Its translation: CASSPGQFYGGGGYTF.